This TCR beta chain originates from a study of blood T cell repertoires in COVID-19. Study-level background: PBMCs, B-cell-depleted T cells, or T cells were the source of the cDNA or gDNA that made up the material.

The CDR3 covers 13 residues. From germline, CDR1 is PRHDT and CDR2 FYEKMQ (reference sequence). Trimming took off 5 bases at V and 7 bases at J, with 9 bases between the two ends. Participant-given clinical history determined each cohort assignment. Resolution of symptoms, clearance, or two negative PCRs was present in recovered Cohort 3 donors. Assay: immunoSEQ multiplex PCR; the TCRdb copy retains only in-frame clones and omits some. The table shows about 230,000 clones, with 84% occurring only once. This TCR came from a man aged 55 to 69 who had recovered from COVID-19. The V call is TRBV13, the J call TRBJ1-6; D may be TRBD1 (5 bases). Sequencing used PBMCs or T cells enriched from blood (not recorded which). The CDR3 DNA sequence: TGTGCCAGCAGCCCAAGACAGAATTCACCCCTCCACTTT. Amino acid sequence: CASSPRQNSPLHF.